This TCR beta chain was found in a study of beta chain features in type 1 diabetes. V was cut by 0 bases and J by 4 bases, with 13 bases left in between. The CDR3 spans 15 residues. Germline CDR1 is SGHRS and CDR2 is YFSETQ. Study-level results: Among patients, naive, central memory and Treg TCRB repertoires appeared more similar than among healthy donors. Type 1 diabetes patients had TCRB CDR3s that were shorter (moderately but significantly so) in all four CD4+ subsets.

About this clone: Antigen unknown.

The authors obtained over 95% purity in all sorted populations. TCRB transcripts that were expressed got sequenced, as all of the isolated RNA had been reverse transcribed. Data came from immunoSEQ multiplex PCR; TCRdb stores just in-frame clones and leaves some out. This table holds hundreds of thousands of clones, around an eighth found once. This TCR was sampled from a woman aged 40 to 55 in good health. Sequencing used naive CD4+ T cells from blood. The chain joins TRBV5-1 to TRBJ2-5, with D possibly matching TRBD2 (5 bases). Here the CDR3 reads CASSLVLNEGETQYF. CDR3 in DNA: TGCGCCAGCAGCTTGGTTCTCAACGAGGGAGAGACCCAGTACTTC.